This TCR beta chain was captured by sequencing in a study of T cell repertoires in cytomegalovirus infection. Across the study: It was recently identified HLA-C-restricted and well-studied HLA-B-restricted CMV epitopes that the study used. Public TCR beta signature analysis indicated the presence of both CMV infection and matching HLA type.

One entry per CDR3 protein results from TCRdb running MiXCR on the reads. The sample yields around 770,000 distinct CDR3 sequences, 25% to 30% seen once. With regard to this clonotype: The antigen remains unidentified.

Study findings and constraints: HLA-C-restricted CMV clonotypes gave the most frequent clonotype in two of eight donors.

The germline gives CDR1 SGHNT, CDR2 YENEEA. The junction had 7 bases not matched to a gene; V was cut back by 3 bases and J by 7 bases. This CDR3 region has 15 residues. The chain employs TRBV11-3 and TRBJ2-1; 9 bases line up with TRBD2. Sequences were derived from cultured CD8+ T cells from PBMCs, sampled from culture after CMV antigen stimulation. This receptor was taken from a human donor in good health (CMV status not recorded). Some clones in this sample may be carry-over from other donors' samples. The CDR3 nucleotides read TGTGCCAGCAGCTTTACTAGCGGGCGGGGGAATGAGCAGTTCTTC. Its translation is CASSFTSGRGNEQFF.